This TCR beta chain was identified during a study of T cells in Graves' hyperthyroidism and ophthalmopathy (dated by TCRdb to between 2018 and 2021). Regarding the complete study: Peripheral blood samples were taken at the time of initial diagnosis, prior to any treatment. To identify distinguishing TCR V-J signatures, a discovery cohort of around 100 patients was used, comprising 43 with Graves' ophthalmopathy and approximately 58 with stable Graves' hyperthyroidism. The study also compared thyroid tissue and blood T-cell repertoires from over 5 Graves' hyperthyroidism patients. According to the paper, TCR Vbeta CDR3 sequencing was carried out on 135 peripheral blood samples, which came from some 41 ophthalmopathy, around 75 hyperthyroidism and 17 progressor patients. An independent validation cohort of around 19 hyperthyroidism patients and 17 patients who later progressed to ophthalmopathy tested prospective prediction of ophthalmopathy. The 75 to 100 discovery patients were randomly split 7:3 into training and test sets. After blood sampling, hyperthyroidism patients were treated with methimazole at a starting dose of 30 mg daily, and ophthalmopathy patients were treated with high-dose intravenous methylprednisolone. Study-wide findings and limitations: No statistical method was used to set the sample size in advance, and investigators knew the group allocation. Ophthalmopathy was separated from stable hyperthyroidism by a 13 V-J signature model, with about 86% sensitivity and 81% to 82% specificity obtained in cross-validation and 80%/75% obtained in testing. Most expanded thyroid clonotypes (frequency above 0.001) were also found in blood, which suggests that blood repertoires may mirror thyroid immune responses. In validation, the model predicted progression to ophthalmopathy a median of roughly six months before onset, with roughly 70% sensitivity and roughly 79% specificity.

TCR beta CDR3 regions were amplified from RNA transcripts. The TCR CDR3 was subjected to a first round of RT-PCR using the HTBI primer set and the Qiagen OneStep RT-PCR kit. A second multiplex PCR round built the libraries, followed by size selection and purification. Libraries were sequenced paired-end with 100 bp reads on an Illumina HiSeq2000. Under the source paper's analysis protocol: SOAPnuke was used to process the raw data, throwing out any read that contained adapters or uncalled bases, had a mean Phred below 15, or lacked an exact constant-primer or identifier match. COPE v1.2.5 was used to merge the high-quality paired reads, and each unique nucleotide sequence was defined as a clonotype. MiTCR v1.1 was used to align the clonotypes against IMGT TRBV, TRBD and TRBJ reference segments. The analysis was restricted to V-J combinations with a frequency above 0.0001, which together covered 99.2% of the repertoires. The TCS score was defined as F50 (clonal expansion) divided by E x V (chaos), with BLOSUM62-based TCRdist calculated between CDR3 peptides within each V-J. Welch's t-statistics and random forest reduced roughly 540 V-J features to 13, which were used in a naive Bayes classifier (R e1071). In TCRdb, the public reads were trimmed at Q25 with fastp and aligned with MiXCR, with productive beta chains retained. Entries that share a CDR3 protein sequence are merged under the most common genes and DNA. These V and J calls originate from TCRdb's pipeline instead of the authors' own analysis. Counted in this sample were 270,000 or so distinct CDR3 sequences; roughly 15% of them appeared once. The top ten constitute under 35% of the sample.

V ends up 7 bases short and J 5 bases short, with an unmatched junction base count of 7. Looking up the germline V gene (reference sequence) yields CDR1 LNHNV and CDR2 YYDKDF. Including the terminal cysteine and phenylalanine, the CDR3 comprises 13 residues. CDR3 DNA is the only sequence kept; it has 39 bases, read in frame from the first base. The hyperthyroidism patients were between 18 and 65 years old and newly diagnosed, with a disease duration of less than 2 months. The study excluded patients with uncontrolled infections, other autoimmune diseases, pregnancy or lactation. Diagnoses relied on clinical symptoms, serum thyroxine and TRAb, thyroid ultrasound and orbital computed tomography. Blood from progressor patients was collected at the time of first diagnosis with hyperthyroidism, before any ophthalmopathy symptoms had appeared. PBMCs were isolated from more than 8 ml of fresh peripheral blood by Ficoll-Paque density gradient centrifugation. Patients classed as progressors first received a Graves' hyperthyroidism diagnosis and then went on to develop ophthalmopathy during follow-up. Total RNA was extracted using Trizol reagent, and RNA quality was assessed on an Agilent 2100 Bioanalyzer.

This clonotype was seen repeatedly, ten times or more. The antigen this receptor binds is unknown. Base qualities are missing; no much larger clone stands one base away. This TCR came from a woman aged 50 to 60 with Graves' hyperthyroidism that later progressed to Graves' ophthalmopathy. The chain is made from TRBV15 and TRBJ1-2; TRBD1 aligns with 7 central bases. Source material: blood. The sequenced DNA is TGTGCCACCACCAGGGGGACAGCTTATGGCTACACCTTC. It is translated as CATTRGTAYGYTF.